These 25 T cell receptor beta chains came from one sample sequenced in a study of control samples from healthy donors and cancer patients. TCRdb's table, derived via immunoSEQ multiplex PCR, lists solely in-frame clones and lacks some. Found here are around 230,000 clones, roughly 94% of them singletons; the top ten hold about 1.6%. Sequenced sample: blood. These receptors originate from a man aged 50 to 60 in good health.

The V gene is TRBV5-1, the J gene TRBJ2-5, with D unresolved. The CDR3 sequence is 16 residues long. Trimming removed 4 bases from V and 1 base from J, with 17 bases in between. Germline V gives CDR1 SGHRS, CDR2 YFSETQ. CDR3 in DNA: TGCGCCAGCAGCCTCTGGGCTGAAGTATTCCAAGAGACCCAGTACTTC. Translation gives CASSLWAEVFQETQYF. The full variable domain, with the rest looked up from reference TRBV5-1 and TRBJ2-5, is KAGVTQTPRYLIKTRGQQVTLSCSPISGHRSVSWYQQTPGQGLQFLFEYFSETQRNKGNFPGRFSGRQFSNSRSEMNVSTLELGDSALYLCASSLWAEVFQETQYFGPGTRLLVL.

The V gene is TRBV5-1, the J gene TRBJ2-5; D is unresolved. Trimming cost V 4 bases and J 1 base, with 2 bases left between them. The CDR3 runs 11 residues. In germline, CDR1 is SGHRS, CDR2 YFSETQ. The CDR3 region is CASSVQETQYF. Written as DNA, the CDR3 is TGCGCCAGCAGCGTCCAAGAGACCCAGTACTTC.

This chain uses TRBV5-4 with TRBJ2-1, with a possible D match to TRBD2 (6 bases). CDR1 is SGHNT and CDR2 is YYREEE in the germline V gene (reference sequence). V shed 4 bases and J shed 0 bases, with 14 bases lying between them. This CDR3 has 16 residues. Here the CDR3 reads CASSPRGGGSYNEQFF. CDR3 nucleotides: TGTGCCAGCAGCCCCCGGGGAGGAGGCTCCTACAATGAGCAGTTCTTC.

This chain uses TRBV4-3 with TRBJ1-2; D ambiguous. Trimming left V 2 bases short and J 7 bases short, with 17 bases between. The CDR3 contains 15 residues. The germline gives CDR1 LGHNA, CDR2 YSLEER. The CDR3 DNA follows: TGCGCCAGCAGCCAATACCATAACGAACTGGGTGGCTACACCTTC. It yields the protein CASSQYHNELGGYTF.

The V and J genes are TRBV7-2 and TRBJ2-3; D remains unclear. CDR1 is SGHTA, CDR2 FQGNSA, per germline. The V end was cut by 5 bases, the J end by 5 bases, with 17 bases between. The CDR3 consists of 15 residues. CDR3 in amino acids: CASSPNSGPGDTQYF. The CDR3 coding sequence is TGTGCCAGCAGCCCAAATAGTGGCCCGGGAGATACGCAGTATTTT.

This clone was picked up one time. V is TRBV29-1 and J is TRBJ2-6; D call uncertain. The CDR3 contains 14 residues. The V end lost 5 bases, the J end lost 0 bases, and 8 bases lay between the germline ends. Germline loops: CDR1 SQVTM, CDR2 ANQGSEA. Written as DNA, the CDR3 is TGCAGCGTTATGCCCGCCTCTGGGGCCAACGTCCTGACTTTC. Encoded protein: CSVMPASGANVLTF.

This chain links TRBV30 with TRBJ2-3, with D uncertain. There are 14 residues in the CDR3. Per germline, CDR1 GTSNPN and CDR2 SVGIG (reference sequence). With 4 bases removed from V and 0 bases from J, the gap between germline ends came to 11 bases. The CDR3 sequence: CAWKGGFSTDTQYF. For the CDR3, the DNA is TGTGCCTGGAAGGGTGGCTTTAGCACAGATACGCAGTATTTT.

The chain carries TRBV7-8 and TRBJ2-7; the match to TRBD2 covers 9 bases. Germline trimming cut 4 bases from V and 3 bases from J; bases unmatched to any gene: 10. Germline values: CDR1 SGHVS, CDR2 FQNEAQ. CDR3 size: 16 residues. Written as DNA, the CDR3 is TGTGCCAGCAGCTCGACCCAGCGGGGGGATAACTACGAGCAGTACGTC. This codes for CASSSTQRGDNYEQYV.

The rearrangement uses TRBV6-6 and TRBJ1-1; no definite D call. Per germline, CDR1 MNHNY and CDR2 SVGAGI (reference sequence). This CDR3 has 14 residues. V lost 7 bases to trimming and J lost 1 base, with 13 bases between them. The DNA of the CDR3 is TGTGCCAGCACCCTCGGGTATGCGAACACTGAAGCTTTCTTT. Translating it yields CASTLGYANTEAFF.

The chain recombines TRBV29-1 with TRBJ1-1, with D unresolved. Germline V gene lookup returns CDR1 SQVTM and CDR2 ANQGSEA. The CDR3 extends over 13 amino acids. V gave up 1 base and J gave up 4 bases, with 10 bases separating them. The CDR3 bases are TGCAGCGTTGAAGCCTTGCAGACCACTGAAGCTTTCTTT. Translated: CSVEALQTTEAFF.

The chain combines TRBV5-1 with TRBJ1-3; no clear D gene. The CDR3 sequence is 14 residues long. With 2 bases removed from V and 1 base from J, the gap between germline ends came to 7 bases. CDR1 and CDR2 (germline): SGHRS, YFSETQ. For the CDR3, the DNA is TGCGCCAGCAGCTTTGGTCAGTCTGGAAACACCATATATTTT. This encodes CASSFGQSGNTIYF.

The J gene is TRBJ1-2, the V gene TRBV6-5; D perhaps matches TRBD1 (6 bases). The CDR3 sequence is 14 residues long. Trimming pared 5 bases from V and 5 bases from J, leaving 15 bases between. The germline gives CDR1 MNHEY, CDR2 SVGAGI. CDR3 bases: TGTGCCAGCAGTACCGATTCAGGGGCGTATGGCTACACCTTC. This sequence encodes CASSTDSGAYGYTF.

This chain connects TRBV5-5 to TRBJ1-2; no definite D call. Trimming stripped 0 bases from V and 7 bases from J, with 13 bases between. This CDR3 region has 14 residues. Germline CDR1 reads SGHKS; CDR2 reads YYEKEE (reference sequence). The CDR3 here is CASSLAAAPLGYTF. CDR3 nucleotide sequence: TGTGCCAGCAGCTTGGCGGCAGCCCCACTTGGCTACACCTTC.

This clone was detected only once. The genes are TRBV2 and TRBJ1-2, with D possibly matching TRBD1 (5 bases). CDR3 size: 14 residues. Germline CDR1 and CDR2: SNHLY and FYNNEI. The ends were cut back, 2 bases at V and 5 bases at J, with 12 bases in the middle. CDR3 coding DNA: TGTGCCAGCAGTGAACAGGGCAGGGAATATGGCTACACCTTC. It codes for CASSEQGREYGYTF.

The chain uses TRBV6-4 and TRBJ1-2, with unresolved D. Per germline, CDR1 MRHNA and CDR2 SNTAGT. This CDR3 comprises 12 residues. The ends were cut back, 3 bases at V and 4 bases at J, with 6 bases in the middle. The CDR3 nucleotides read TGTGCCAGCAGTGATTCCTTCTATGGCTACACCTTC. Its protein product is CASSDSFYGYTF.

The chain has TRBV6-5 and TRBJ1-4; a weak D match, TRBD1 (6 bases). Germline V gene sequence: CDR1 MNHEY, CDR2 SVGAGI. V was clipped by 6 bases and J by 6 bases, with 17 bases between them. This CDR3 comprises 15 residues. The CDR3 coding sequence is TGTGCCAGCAGACCTTTACAGGGATGGGATGAAAAACTGTTTTTT. Residues: CASRPLQGWDEKLFF.

The J gene is TRBJ2-7, the V gene TRBV6-1; D ambiguous. CDR3 length: 16 amino acids. Trimming took 1 base from V and 0 from J, leaving 13 bases between them. Germline V CDR1 and CDR2: MNHNS, SASEGT. The CDR3 DNA is TGTGCCAGCAGTGAAGTCCCTAGGACCTCCTCCTACGAGCAGTACTTC. This translates into CASSEVPRTSSYEQYF.

The chain couples TRBV28 to TRBJ2-7, with a possible D match to TRBD1 (5 bases). The ends were cut back, 6 bases at V and 1 base at J, with 13 bases in the middle. Germline V gives CDR1 MDHEN, CDR2 SYDVKM. CDR3 length: 14 residues. The CDR3 is CASRETAHSYEQYF. The CDR3 DNA reads TGTGCCAGCAGGGAGACAGCCCATTCCTACGAGCAGTACTTC.

This chain connects TRBV18 to TRBJ2-3; D is ambiguous. This CDR3 is built from 13 residues. V was clipped by 2 bases and J by 0 bases, with 3 bases between them. From germline, CDR1 is KGHSH and CDR2 LQKENI. CDR3 nucleotide sequence: TGTGCCAGCTCACCATCTAGCACAGATACGCAGTATTTT. The encoded protein is CASSPSSTDTQYF.

The chain recombines TRBV7-9 with TRBJ2-2, with D hard to call. The CDR3 totals 14 residues. Per germline, CDR1 SEHNR and CDR2 FQNEAQ (reference sequence). Trimming took 1 base from V and 6 from J, leaving 9 bases between them. The CDR3 sequence is CASSLEGVAGELFF. CDR3 nucleotides: TGTGCCAGCAGCTTAGAAGGAGTTGCCGGGGAGCTGTTTTTT.

This clone is a singleton in its sample. This chain uses TRBV10-1 with TRBJ2-1, with 9 bases fitting TRBD1. CDR1 WNHNN and CDR2 SYGVQD come from the germline V gene (reference sequence). This CDR3 has 16 residues. With V trimmed by 6 bases and J by 5 bases, 11 bases remained unmatched. The CDR3 loop is CASSDWGQGRHNEQFF. The CDR3 nucleotides are TGCGCCAGCAGCGATTGGGGACAGGGTCGACACAATGAGCAGTTCTTC.

V is TRBV6-6 and J is TRBJ1-2; no reliable D call. V lost 3 bases and J 4 bases, leaving 6 bases between the germline ends. Per the germline V gene, CDR1 is MNHNY and CDR2 is SVGAGI (reference sequence). CDR3 length: 12 residues. CDR3 sequence (DNA): TGTGCCAGCAGTTATTCCCTCTATGGCTACACCTTC. Translated, it gives CASSYSLYGYTF.

The chain employs TRBV6-2 or TRBV6-3 and TRBJ1-5, with TRBD1 identical over 7 bases. With V trimmed by 4 bases and J by 4 bases, 13 bases remained unmatched. The CDR3 covers 17 residues. Germline assignment: CDR1 MNHEY and CDR2 SVGEGT. CDR3 sequence reads: CASSSRQGKNLNQPQHF. The DNA of the CDR3 is TGTGCCAGCAGTTCCCGACAGGGAAAGAACTTAAATCAGCCCCAGCATTTT.

The chain is built from TRBV3-1 (or the pseudogene TRBV3-2) and TRBJ2-7; D unresolved. V lost 2 bases to trimming and J lost 9 bases, with 14 bases between them. The CDR3 is made up of 13 amino acids. Germline V lookup: CDR1 LGHDT, CDR2 YNNKEL (reference sequence). The CDR3 here is CASSQSASAGQYV. In DNA form, the CDR3 reads TGTGCCAGCAGCCAATCGGCATCAGCCGGGCAGTACGTC.

The rearrangement links TRBV5-6 to TRBJ1-3; D is ambiguous. The ends were cut back, 1 base at V and 4 bases at J, with 6 bases in the middle. The CDR3 runs to 13 residues. Germline values: CDR1 SGHDT, CDR2 YYEEEE. In DNA, the CDR3 is TGTGCCAGCAGCTTGACAACCGGAAACACCATATATTTT. It encodes CASSLTTGNTIYF. Full variable domain (outside the CDR3, taken from reference TRBV5-6 and TRBJ1-3): DAGVTQSPTHLIKTRGQQVTLRCSPKSGHDTVSWYQQALGQGPQFIFQYYEEEERQRGNFPDRFSGHQFPNYSSELNVNALLLGDSALYLCASSLTTGNTIYFGEGSWLTVV.